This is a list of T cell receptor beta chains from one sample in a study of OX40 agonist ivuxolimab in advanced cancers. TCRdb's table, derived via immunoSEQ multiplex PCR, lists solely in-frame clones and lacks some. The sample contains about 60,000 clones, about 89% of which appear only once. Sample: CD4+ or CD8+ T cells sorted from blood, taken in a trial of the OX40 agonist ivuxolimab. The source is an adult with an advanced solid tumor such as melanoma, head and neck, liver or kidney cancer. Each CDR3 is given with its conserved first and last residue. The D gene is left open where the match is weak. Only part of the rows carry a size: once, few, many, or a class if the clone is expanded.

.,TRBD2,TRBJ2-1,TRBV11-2,CASTRTGGSTYNEQFF,TGTGCCAGCACCCGGACGGGAGGTAGTACCTACAATGAGCAGTTCTTC
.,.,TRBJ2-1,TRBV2,CASSEAGEYNVEQFF,TGTGCCAGCAGTGAGGCAGGGGAGTACAATGTTGAGCAGTTCTTC
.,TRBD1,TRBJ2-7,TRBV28,CASSLLQGAREQYF,TGTGCCAGCAGTTTATTACAGGGGGCGAGAGAGCAGTACTTC
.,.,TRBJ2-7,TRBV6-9,CASSSPFSYEQYF,TGTGCCAGCAGTTCTCCCTTTTCCTACGAGCAGTACTTC
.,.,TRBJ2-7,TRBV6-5,CASEEDSHSYEQYF,TGTGCCAGCGAAGAGGACTCTCACTCCTACGAGCAGTACTTC
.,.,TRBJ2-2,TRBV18,CASSAGLSTGELFF,TGTGCCAGCTCGGCGGGACTTAGCACCGGGGAGCTGTTTTTT
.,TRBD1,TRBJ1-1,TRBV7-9,CASRTGEGEAFF,TGTGCCAGCAGGACAGGGGAAGGCGAAGCTTTCTTT
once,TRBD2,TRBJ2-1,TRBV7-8,CASSLMGLAAGEQFF,TGTGCCAGCAGCTTAATGGGACTAGCGGCAGGCGAGCAGTTCTTC
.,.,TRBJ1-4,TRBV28,CASTPSANEKLFF,TGTGCCAGCACCCCCAGTGCTAATGAAAAACTGTTTTTT
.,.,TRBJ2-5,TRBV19,CASSMSETETQYF,TGTGCCAGTAGTATGAGTGAAACCGAGACCCAGTACTTC
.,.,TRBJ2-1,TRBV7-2,CASSLESLGHEQFF,TGTGCCAGCAGCTTAGAGTCCCTAGGACATGAGCAGTTCTTC
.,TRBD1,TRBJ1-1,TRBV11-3,CASRGGTAAFF,TGTGCCAGCAGGGGCGGGACAGCAGCTTTCTTT
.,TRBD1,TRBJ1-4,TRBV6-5,CASGQGGEKLFF,TGTGCCAGTGGACAGGGCGGGGAAAAACTGTTTTTT
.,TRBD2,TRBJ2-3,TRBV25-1,CASSRTSGRHTDTQYF,TGTGCCAGCAGTCGGACTAGCGGGAGACACACAGATACGCAGTATTTT
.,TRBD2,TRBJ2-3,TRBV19,CASSAASGSYTDTQYF,TGTGCCAGTAGTGCAGCTAGCGGGAGTTATACAGATACGCAGTATTTT
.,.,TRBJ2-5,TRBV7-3,CASSLGGDQETQYF,TGTGCCAGCAGCTTAGGCGGAGACCAAGAGACCCAGTACTTC
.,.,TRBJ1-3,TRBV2,CASSVDMPGIAGNTIYF,TGTGCCAGCAGTGTGGATATGCCGGGAATCGCTGGAAACACCATATATTTT
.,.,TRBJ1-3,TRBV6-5,CASSETTGNTIYF,TGTGCCAGCTCCGAAACGACTGGAAACACCATATATTTT
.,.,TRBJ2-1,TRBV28,CASSPPVARSSYNEQFF,TGTGCCAGCAGTCCTCCAGTCGCGAGGAGCTCCTACAATGAGCAGTTCTTC
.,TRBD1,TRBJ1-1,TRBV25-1,CASSESQGAPTEAFF,TGTGCCAGCAGTGAGTCACAGGGGGCGCCTACTGAAGCTTTCTTT
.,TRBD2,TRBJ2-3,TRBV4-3,CASSQGLAGTDTQYF,TGCGCCAGCAGCCAGGGTCTAGCGGGCACAGATACGCAGTATTTT
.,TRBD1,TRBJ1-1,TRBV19,CASRGQSNTEAFF,TGTGCCAGTAGGGGACAGTCGAACACTGAAGCTTTCTTT
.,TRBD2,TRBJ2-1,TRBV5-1,CASSPQAGADLEQFF,TGCGCCAGCAGCCCACAAGCGGGAGCTGATCTTGAGCAGTTCTTC
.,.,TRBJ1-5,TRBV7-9,CASSLAGLNQPQHF,TGTGCCAGCAGCTTAGCAGGACTTAATCAGCCCCAGCATTTT
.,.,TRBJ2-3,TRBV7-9,CASSTTVADTQYF,TGTGCCAGCAGTACGACAGTGGCAGATACGCAGTATTTT
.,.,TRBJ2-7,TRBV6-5,CASGWVWASQGQYF,TGTGCCAGCGGGTGGGTTTGGGCGTCTCAAGGGCAGTACTTC
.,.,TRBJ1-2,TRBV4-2,CASSQARGVDGYTF,TGTGCCAGCAGCCAAGCTAGGGGGGTGGATGGCTACACCTTC
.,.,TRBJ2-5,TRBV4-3,CASSQDISRVETQYF,TGCGCCAGCAGCCAAGATATTAGCAGGGTTGAGACCCAGTACTTC
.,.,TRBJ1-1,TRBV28,CASSLGSINTEAFF,TGTGCCAGCAGCCTAGGGTCAATTAACACTGAAGCTTTCTTT
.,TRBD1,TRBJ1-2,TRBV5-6,CASSPGQHYGYTF,TGTGCCAGCAGCCCGGGACAGCACTATGGCTACACCTTC
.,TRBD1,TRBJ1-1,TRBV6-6,CASNSDRDRGTEAFF,TGTGCCAGCAATTCAGACCGGGACAGAGGGACTGAAGCTTTCTTT